There are a few counts of the clone carrying this T cell receptor (beta chain). Its target is unknown. The sample comes from a study of response to subunit inactivated influenza vaccine. Study-wide findings and caveats: Each seasonal influenza vaccination recruits few new T cells, the authors suggested.

A single record per CDR3 protein comes from TCRdb applying MiXCR to the RT-PCR reads. The sample contains fewer than 350,000 distinct CDR3 sequences, 21% of which appear only once. Germline CDR1 and CDR2: DFQATT and SNEGSKA (reference sequence). The CDR3 has 15 amino acids. V was clipped by 5 bases and J by 7 bases; unmatched bases: 12. The sequencing used PBMCs from blood, collected less than 22 months after vaccination. This TCR was sampled from a man between 45 and 75 years old who received an inactivated influenza vaccine. The rearrangement joins TRBV20-1 to TRBJ1-5; 9 bases align to TRBD1. Here the CDR3 reads CSAPPGTGIGQPQHF. The CDR3 nucleotides read TGCAGTGCTCCACCTGGGACAGGGATCGGGCAGCCCCAGCATTTT.